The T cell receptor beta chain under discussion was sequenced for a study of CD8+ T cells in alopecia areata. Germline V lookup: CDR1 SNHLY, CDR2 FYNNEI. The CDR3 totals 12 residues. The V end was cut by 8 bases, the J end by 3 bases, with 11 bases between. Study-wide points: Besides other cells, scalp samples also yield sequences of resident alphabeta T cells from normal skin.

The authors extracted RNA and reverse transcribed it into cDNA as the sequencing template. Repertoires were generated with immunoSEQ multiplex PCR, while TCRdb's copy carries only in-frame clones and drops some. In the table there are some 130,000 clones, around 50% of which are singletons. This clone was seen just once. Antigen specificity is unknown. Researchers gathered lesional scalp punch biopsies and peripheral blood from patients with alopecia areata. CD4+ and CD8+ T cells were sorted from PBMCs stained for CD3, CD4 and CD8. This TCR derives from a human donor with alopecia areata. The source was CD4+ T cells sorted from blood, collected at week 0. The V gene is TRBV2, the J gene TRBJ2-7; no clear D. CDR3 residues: CASSLDGYEQYF. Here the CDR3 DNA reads TGTGCCAGCTCTTTGGACGGCTACGAGCAGTACTTC.